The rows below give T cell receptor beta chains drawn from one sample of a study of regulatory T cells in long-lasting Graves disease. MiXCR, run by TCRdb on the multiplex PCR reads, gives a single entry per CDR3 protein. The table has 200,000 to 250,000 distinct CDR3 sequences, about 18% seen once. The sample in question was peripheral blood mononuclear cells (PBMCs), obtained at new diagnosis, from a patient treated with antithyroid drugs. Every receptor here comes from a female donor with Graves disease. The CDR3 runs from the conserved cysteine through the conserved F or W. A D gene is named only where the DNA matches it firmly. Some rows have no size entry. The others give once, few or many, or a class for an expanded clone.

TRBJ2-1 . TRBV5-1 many TGCGCCAGCAGGCCCCAGGACGGGAGCTCCTACAATGAGCAGTTCTTC CASRPQDGSSYNEQFF
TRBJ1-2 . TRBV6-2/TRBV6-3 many TGTGCCAGCAGTTCCCTAGACAGGAGAGGCTACACCTTC CASSSLDRRGYTF
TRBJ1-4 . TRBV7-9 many TGTGCCAGCAGCTTAATGGGCGCGGAGAATGAAAAACTGTTTTTT CASSLMGAENEKLFF
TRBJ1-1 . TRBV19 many TGTGCCAGTAGAGGTACGGGATCAGTCGACACTGAAGCTTTCTTT CASRGTGSVDTEAFF
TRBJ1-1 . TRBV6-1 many TGTGCCAGCAGGCTCAGGAGCTGGAACACTGAAGCTTTCTTT CASRLRSWNTEAFF
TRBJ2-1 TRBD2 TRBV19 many TGTGCCAGTAGTATCAATAGACTAGCGGCTTACAATGAGCAGTTCTTC CASSINRLAAYNEQFF
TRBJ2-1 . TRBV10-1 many TGCGCCAGCATTACAGCGGGCATCTATGGCGATGAGCAGTTCTTC CASITAGIYGDEQFF
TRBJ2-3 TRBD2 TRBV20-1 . TGCAGTGCCCCTCCGGGACTAGCGGGAGGAGGAGATACGCAGTATTTT CSAPPGLAGGGDTQYF
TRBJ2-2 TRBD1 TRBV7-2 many TGTGCCAGCAGCTTAGGTGACAGGGGGCTCTTTTTT CASSLGDRGLFF
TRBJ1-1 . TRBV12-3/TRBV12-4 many TGTGCCAGCAGTAGGGACACTGAAGCTTTCTTT CASSRDTEAFF
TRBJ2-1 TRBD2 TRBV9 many TGTGCCAGCAGCGTAGGGGGGGGCTCCTACAATGAGCAGTTCTTC CASSVGGGSYNEQFF
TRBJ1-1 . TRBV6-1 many TGTGCCAGCAGTGAAGCGCAAAAGGACACTGAAGCTTTCTTT CASSEAQKDTEAFF
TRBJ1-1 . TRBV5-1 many TGCGCCACCCGAGGGGGGGGCACTGAAGCTTTCTTT CATRGGGTEAFF
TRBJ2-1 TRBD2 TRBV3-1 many TGTGCCAGCAGCCAAGGGCTAGCGGGGAAAAATGAGCAGTTCTTC CASSQGLAGKNEQFF
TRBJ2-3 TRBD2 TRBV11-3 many TGTGCCAGCAGCTTAGAAGTGACTAGCGGCACAGATACGCAGTATTTT CASSLEVTSGTDTQYF
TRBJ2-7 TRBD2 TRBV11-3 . TGTGCCAGCAGCTTAATGAGACTAGCGGACGAGCAGTACTTC CASSLMRLADEQYF